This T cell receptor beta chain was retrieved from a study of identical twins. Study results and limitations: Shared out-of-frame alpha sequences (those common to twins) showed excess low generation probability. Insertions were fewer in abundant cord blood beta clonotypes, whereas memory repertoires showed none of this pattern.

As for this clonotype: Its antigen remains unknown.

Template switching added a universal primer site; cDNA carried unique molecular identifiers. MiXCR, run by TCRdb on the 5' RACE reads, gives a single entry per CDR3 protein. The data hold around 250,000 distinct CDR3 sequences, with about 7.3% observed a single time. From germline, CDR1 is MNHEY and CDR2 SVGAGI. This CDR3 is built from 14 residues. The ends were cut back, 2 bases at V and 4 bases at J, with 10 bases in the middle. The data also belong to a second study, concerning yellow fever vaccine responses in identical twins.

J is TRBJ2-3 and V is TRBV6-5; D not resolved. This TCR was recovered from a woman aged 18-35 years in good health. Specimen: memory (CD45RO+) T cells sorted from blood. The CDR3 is CASSYSEQSDTQYF. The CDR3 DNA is TGTGCCAGCAGTTACAGTGAGCAGTCAGATACGCAGTATTTT.